This entry lists 26 T cell receptor beta chains sequenced from one sample in a study of cytomegalovirus exposure and HLA in healthy donors (dated by TCRdb to the late 2010s). The library was prepared using the immunoSEQ multiplex PCR assay. For the multiplex PCR, a mixture combining 60 forward primers for TCR Vbeta segments and 13 reverse primers for TCR Jbeta segments was used. TCRdb stores this immuneACCESS table with in-frame sequences only. Part of the clones is absent; in the studies checked, under half of the shortfall reflects unresolved V genes, and no reason is known for the rest. The sample table records roughly 130,000 clones; over 75% of these occur just once. The ten largest clones add up to approximately 5% of the sample. The sample consisted of PBMCs. Source of these receptors: a man younger than 45 in good health and CMV-seronegative.

The gene calls are TRBV28 and TRBJ1-1; D remains ambiguous. CDR1 is MDHEN, CDR2 SYDVKM, per germline. The CDR3 has 13 residues. The V end was cut by 1 base, the J end by 3 bases, with 6 bases between. For the CDR3, the DNA is TGTGCCAGCAGTTTATCGGGGTACACTGAAGCTTTCTTT. It translates to CASSLSGYTEAFF.

V usage is TRBV7-9 and J usage is TRBJ1-4, with D possibly being TRBD1 (5 bases). The germline V gene has CDR1 SEHNR and CDR2 FQNEAQ (reference sequence). The CDR3 spans 15 residues. Trimming stripped 3 bases from V and 7 bases from J, with 15 bases between. This CDR3 reads CASSLGGSGSEKLFF. CDR3 sequence (DNA): TGTGCCAGCAGCTTGGGGGGGTCGGGGAGTGAAAAACTGTTTTTT.

The chain combines TRBV7-9 with TRBJ2-3, with 11 bases fitting TRBD2. The CDR3 length is 16 residues. Germline loops: CDR1 SEHNR, CDR2 FQNEAQ (reference sequence). With 1 base clipped from V and 4 bases from J, the junction kept 4 bases outside the gene matches. CDR3 loop: CASSLGASGRSDTQYF. CDR3 DNA sequence: TGTGCCAGCAGCTTAGGTGCTAGCGGGAGGTCAGATACGCAGTATTTT. Full variable domain (missing parts from reference TRBV7-9 and TRBJ2-3): DTGVSQNPRHKITKRGQNVTFRCDPISEHNRLYWYRQTLGQGPEFLTYFQNEAQLEKSRLLSDRFSAERPKGSFSTLEIQRTEQGDSAMYLCASSLGASGRSDTQYFGPGTRLTVL.

The rearrangement links TRBV19 to TRBJ1-1, with TRBD1 matching over 7 bases. After removal of 3 bases from V and 4 bases from J, the junction contained 2 bases not matched to a gene. Per the germline V gene, CDR1 is LNHDA and CDR2 is SQIVND (reference sequence). This CDR3 is built from 13 residues. The CDR3 loop is CASSIRGSTEAFF. CDR3 sequence (DNA): TGTGCCAGTAGTATCAGGGGGAGCACTGAAGCTTTCTTT.

V usage is TRBV9 and J usage is TRBJ1-3; 7 bases align to TRBD1. V trimming: 8 bases; J trimming: 4 bases; junction bases outside the gene matches: 24. Germline lookup yields CDR1 SGDLS and CDR2 YYNGEE. The CDR3 covers 19 residues. Here the CDR3 reads CASTLDPYPDRVAGNTIYF. DNA for the CDR3: TGTGCCAGTACCTTAGATCCATATCCAGACAGGGTCGCAGGAAACACCATATATTTT. The full variable domain, with the rest looked up from reference TRBV9 and TRBJ1-3, is DSGVTQTPKHLITATGQRVTLRCSPRSGDLSVYWYQQSLDQGLQFLIQYYNGEERAKGNILERFSAQQFPDLHSELNLSSLELGDSALYFCASTLDPYPDRVAGNTIYFGEGSWLTVV.

The genes are TRBV18 and TRBJ2-5; 8 nucleotides agree with TRBD1. The J segment lost 5 bases and the V segment lost 1 base, leaving 3 bases of the junction unmatched. CDR1 and CDR2 from the germline V gene are KGHSH and LQKENI. The CDR3 totals 14 residues. The CDR3 DNA follows: TGTGCCAGCTCACCACGGACAGGGCGCGAGACCCAGTACTTC. Its protein product is CASSPRTGRETQYF. The full variable domain, with the rest looked up from reference TRBV18 and TRBJ2-5, is NAGVMQNPRHLVRRRGQEARLRCSPMKGHSHVYWYRQLPEEGLKFMVYLQKENIIDESGMPKERFSAEFPKEGPSILRIQQVVRGDSAAYFCASSPRTGRETQYFGPGTRLLVL.

The chain joins TRBV2 to TRBJ1-2, with D maybe TRBD1 (6 bases). CDR1 is SNHLY, CDR2 FYNNEI, per germline. V was cut by 3 bases and J by 2 bases, with 10 bases left in between. There are 14 residues in the CDR3. Here the CDR3 reads CASSEGTLNYGYTF. The DNA of the CDR3 is TGTGCCAGCAGTGAGGGGACACTGAACTATGGCTACACCTTC.

The rearrangement links TRBV27 to TRBJ2-2, with unresolved D. This CDR3 comprises 12 residues. Trimming left V 5 bases short and J 2 bases short, with 3 bases between. Germline values: CDR1 MNHEY, CDR2 SMNVEV (reference sequence). CDR3 sequence reads: CASSPNTGELFF. CDR3 DNA: TGTGCCAGCAGTCCTAACACCGGGGAGCTGTTTTTT.

CDR3 loop: CASSLTTYEQYF. For the CDR3, the DNA is TGTGCCAGCAGTCTGACTACCTACGAGCAGTACTTC. The gene calls are TRBV6-1 and TRBJ2-7; weak D call: TRBD2 (5 bases). The CDR3 totals 12 residues. Trimming took 5 bases from V and 2 from J, leaving 7 bases between them. Germline V CDR1 and CDR2: MNHNS, SASEGT.

This clone was recorded a few times. The chain uses TRBV7-8 and TRBJ2-1; 9 nucleotides align to TRBD2. CDR3 size: 17 residues. V was pared by 4 bases and J by 4 bases, with 11 bases of the junction left unmatched. The germline V gene encodes CDR1 SGHVS and CDR2 FQNEAQ. The CDR3 reads CASSSRLAALNYNEQFF. CDR3 bases: TGTGCCAGCAGCTCTCGACTAGCGGCATTAAATTACAATGAGCAGTTCTTC. Full variable domain (rest looked up from reference TRBV7-8 and TRBJ2-1): GAGVSQSPRYKVAKRGQDVALRCDPISGHVSLFWYQQALGQGPEFLTYFQNEAQLDKSGLPSDRFFAERPEGSVSTLKIQRTQQEDSAVYLCASSSRLAALNYNEQFFGPGTRLTVL.

This sequence joins TRBV5-8 and TRBJ2-5; 7 bases align to TRBD1. Germline CDR1 reads SGHTS; CDR2 reads YDEGEE. This CDR3 contains 14 residues. V gave up 0 bases and J gave up 5 bases; unmatched junction bases: 4. Written as DNA, the CDR3 is TGTGCCAGCAGCTTGGACAGGGGTGCGGAGACCCAGTACTTC. Translated: CASSLDRGAETQYF.

V and J are TRBV5-1 and TRBJ2-5; 10 nucleotides match TRBD1. J lost 5 bases, V lost 4 bases, and 5 bases had no gene match. The germline gives CDR1 SGHRS, CDR2 YFSETQ. The length of the CDR3 is 14 residues. The chain's CDR3 is CASSRQGAGETQYF. CDR3 sequence (DNA): TGCGCCAGCAGCCGACAGGGGGCGGGTGAGACCCAGTACTTC.

Only one count was recorded for this clone. J is TRBJ1-5 and V is TRBV28; maybe TRBD1 (6 bases). The CDR3 is 15 amino acids. Trimming cost V 5 bases and J 4 bases, with 15 bases left between them. Germline CDR1 reads MDHEN; CDR2 reads SYDVKM. The CDR3 DNA reads TGTGCCAGCAGTCCCACGGGAACAGGGAATCAGCCCCAGCATTTT. It translates to CASSPTGTGNQPQHF.

The V and J genes are TRBV4-3 and TRBJ1-2; TRBD1 agrees at 8 bases. CDR3 size: 17 residues. The germline V gene has CDR1 LGHNA and CDR2 YSLEER. J was trimmed by 2 bases and V by 0 bases; bases with no gene match: 8. The CDR3 loop reads CASSQELGQEVNYGYTF. The CDR3 bases are TGCGCCAGCAGCCAAGAACTGGGACAGGAGGTAAACTATGGCTACACCTTC.

This clone is a singleton in its sample. The chain is built from TRBV18 and TRBJ2-7; D might be TRBD1 (5 bases). CDR1 is KGHSH, CDR2 LQKENI, per germline. The CDR3 consists of 15 residues. The germline V and J ends were trimmed by 3 bases and 1 base, with 13 bases remaining between them. The CDR3 region has the DNA TGTGCCAGCTCACCCCATTCGCAGGGATCCTACGAGCAGTACTTC. It specifies CASSPHSQGSYEQYF.

This clone was found once. The chain recombines TRBV6-6 with TRBJ2-5; D is undetermined. The last part of the DNA fits TRBJ2-7 better; the J call may be wrong. Germline CDR1 reads MNHNY; CDR2 reads SVGAGI (reference sequence). This CDR3 is 14 amino acids long. The CDR3 here is CASSYTGSLYEQYF. CDR3 nucleotide sequence: TGTGCCAGCAGTTACACGGGTTCGCTCTACGAGCAGTACTTC.

This clone was detected once. This chain connects TRBV5-1 to TRBJ2-2, with 7 bases aligning to TRBD1. V lost 4 bases to trimming and J lost 6 bases; unmatched junction nucleotides: 3. The CDR3 has 13 amino acids. CDR1 and CDR2 (germline): SGHRS, YFSETQ. The CDR3 sequence is CASSNDRAGELFF. DNA of the CDR3: TGCGCCAGCAGCAACGACAGGGCCGGGGAGCTGTTTTTT.

The chain combines TRBV5-6 with TRBJ1-5, with 7 bases matching TRBD1. The CDR3 runs to 14 residues. J lost 7 bases, V lost 4 bases, and 8 bases had no gene match. CDR1 and CDR2 (germline): SGHDT, YYEEEE. The CDR3 loop is CASSDGQADQPQHF. In DNA form, the CDR3 reads TGTGCCAGCAGCGACGGACAGGCGGACCAGCCCCAGCATTTT.

The chain employs TRBV9 and TRBJ2-5, with D possibly TRBD2 on 5 matching bases. This CDR3 region has 14 residues. CDR1 SGDLS and CDR2 YYNGEE come from the germline V gene. V was cut by 3 bases and J by 4 bases, with 13 bases left in between. The CDR3 loop is CASSEAGRLETQYF. The DNA for the CDR3 is TGTGCCAGCAGCGAGGCGGGCAGACTAGAGACCCAGTACTTC.

The chain is built from TRBV7-2 and TRBJ2-1, with 7 bases fitting TRBD2. The germline V gene has CDR1 SGHTA and CDR2 FQGNSA. V dropped 5 bases and J dropped 10; count of bases not matched to a gene: 8. CDR3 length equals 13 residues. Here the CDR3 reads CASSHPSGTEQFF. The CDR3, as DNA: TGTGCCAGCAGCCATCCTAGCGGAACAGAGCAGTTCTTC.

This chain uses TRBV5-1 with TRBJ1-1; 8 nucleotides line up with TRBD1. Germline CDR1 and CDR2: SGHRS and YFSETQ. The CDR3 totals 15 residues. V lost 7 bases, J lost 3 bases, and 11 bases stayed unmatched. This CDR3 is CASRREGGQDTEAFF. In nucleotides, the CDR3 is TGCGCCAGCCGTAGAGAGGGGGGACAGGACACTGAAGCTTTCTTT.

The chain couples TRBV2 to TRBJ1-5; 9 bases line up with TRBD1. The J segment lost 3 bases and the V segment lost 0 bases, leaving 9 bases of the junction unmatched. Looked up from germline, CDR1 is SNHLY and CDR2 is FYNNEI. The CDR3 extends over 18 amino acids. As DNA, the CDR3 is TGTGCCAGCAGTGAAGCTGGTCTGCGGACAGGGGACAATCAGCCCCAGCATTTT. Protein sequence: CASSEAGLRTGDNQPQHF. The complete variable domain, with remaining parts taken from reference TRBV2 and TRBJ1-5, reads EPEVTQTPSHQVTQMGQEVILRCVPISNHLYFYWYRQILGQKVEFLVSFYNNEISEKSEIFDDQFSVERPDGSNFTLKIRSTKLEDSAMYFCASSEAGLRTGDNQPQHFGDGTRLSIL.

This chain links TRBV7-9 with TRBJ1-3, with TRBD1 identical over 7 bases. The CDR3 length is 15 residues. CDR1 is SEHNR and CDR2 is FQNEAQ in the germline V gene (reference sequence). J lost 3 bases, V lost 5 bases, and 7 bases had no gene match. CDR3 residues: CASSLQGYFGNTIYF. The CDR3 bases are TGTGCCAGCAGCCTACAGGGGTACTTTGGAAACACCATATATTTT.

The rearrangement uses TRBV5-1 and TRBJ2-5, with 9 bases identical to TRBD1. The DNA end favors TRBJ2-7, so the J call may be wrong. The germline CDR1 and CDR2 sequences are SGHRS and YFSETQ. The CDR3 runs 13 residues. The CDR3 nucleotides are TGCGCCAGCAGAGGGGACAGGGCCTACGAGCAGTACTTC. The encoded protein is CASRGDRAYEQYF.

This clone was observed a handful of times. This chain uses TRBV7-2 with TRBJ2-7; possible D gene TRBD2, 5 bases. Germline V gives CDR1 SGHTA, CDR2 FQGNSA. V lost 5 bases, J lost 1 base, and 18 bases lay in between. The CDR3 has 16 amino acids. CDR3 nucleotide sequence: TGTGCCAGCAGCCCGAAAGGAGGTTCGCGATCCTACGAGCAGTACTTC. This codes for CASSPKGGSRSYEQYF.

The CDR3, as DNA: TGTGCCAGCAGCCCAGGACTAGCGGAGGAGACCCAGTACTTC. Amino acid sequence: CASSPGLAEETQYF. This sequence joins TRBV7-2 and TRBJ2-5; 10 positions match TRBD2. The CDR3 loop spans 14 amino acids. CDR1 and CDR2 (germline): SGHTA, FQGNSA. V lost 5 bases to trimming and J lost 5 bases; unmatched junction nucleotides: 5. Together with reference TRBV7-2 and TRBJ2-5, the CDR3 gives the full variable domain: GAGVSQSPSNKVTEKGKDVELRCDPISGHTALYWYRQSLGQGLEFLIYFQGNSAPDKSGLPSDRFSAERTGGSVSTLTIQRTQQEDSAVYLCASSPGLAEETQYFGPGTRLLVL.